The subject of this entry is one TCR beta chain. The antigen is unknown. Relative to the germline gene, one junction end is altered; a read error may explain this. This sample was taken from a study of CD8 T cells in ankylosing spondylitis. In germline, CDR1 is SGHVS, CDR2 FQNEAQ. The CDR3 is made up of 20 amino acids. General observations from the study: Disease-linked clones proved CD8+ and comparatively uncommon in peripheral blood. Blood from ankylosing spondylitis patients appeared to carry a characteristic eight-variant TCR beta motif.

Preparation of TCR beta libraries was done by quantitative 5'-RACE with molecular barcodes. TCRdb passed the 5' RACE reads through MiXCR, listing each CDR3 protein once. The table has some 130,000 distinct CDR3 sequences, about 10% seen once. The rearrangement uses TRBV7-8 and TRBJ2-3; the D gene is possibly TRBD2 (6 bases). Material for sequencing was blood, either unsorted or a sorted T cell fraction (not recorded which). This receptor was taken from a female donor with ankylosing spondylitis or in good health (not recorded which). The CDR3 is CACSLANGGVYTRNTDTQYF. CDR3 DNA: TGTGCCTGCAGCTTAGCGAACGGGGGAGTCTACACCCGTAACACAGATACGCAGTATTTT.